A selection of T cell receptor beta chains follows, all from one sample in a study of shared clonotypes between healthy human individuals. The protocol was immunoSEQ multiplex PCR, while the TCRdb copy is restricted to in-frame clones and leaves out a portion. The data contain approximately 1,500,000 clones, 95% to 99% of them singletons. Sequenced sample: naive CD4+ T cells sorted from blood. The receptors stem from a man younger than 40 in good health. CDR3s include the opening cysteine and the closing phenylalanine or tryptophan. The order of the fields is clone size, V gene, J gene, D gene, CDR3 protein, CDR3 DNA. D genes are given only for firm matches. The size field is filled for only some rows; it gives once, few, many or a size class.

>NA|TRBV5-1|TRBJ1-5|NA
CASSLRGNQPQHF
TGCGCCAGCAGCTTACGGGGGAATCAGCCCCAGCATTTT
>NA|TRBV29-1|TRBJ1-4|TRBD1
CSVKTGINEKLFF
TGCAGCGTTAAGACAGGGATCAATGAAAAACTGTTTTTT
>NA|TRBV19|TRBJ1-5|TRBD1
CASSRLRGQSNQPQHF
TGTGCCAGTAGTCGATTGAGGGGGCAAAGCAATCAGCCCCAGCATTTT
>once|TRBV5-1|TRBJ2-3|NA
CASSLGGITDTQYF
TGCGCCAGCAGCTTGGGTGGTATCACAGATACGCAGTATTTT
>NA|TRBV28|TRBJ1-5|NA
CASSSADYQPQHF
TGTGCCAGCAGTTCAGCAGATTATCAGCCCCAGCATTTT
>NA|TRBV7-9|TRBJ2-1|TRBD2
CASSSSSGSMQFF
TGTGCCAGCAGCTCATCTAGCGGGAGCATGCAGTTCTTC
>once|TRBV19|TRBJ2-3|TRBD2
CASSIVGTSVYPDTQYF
TGTGCCAGTAGTATAGTTGGGACTAGCGTATATCCGGATACGCAGTATTTT
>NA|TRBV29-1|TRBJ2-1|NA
CSGSGTDSYNEQFF
TGCAGCGGATCCGGGACGGACTCCTACAATGAGCAGTTCTTC
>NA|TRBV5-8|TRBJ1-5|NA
CASSRVRDFSNQPQHF
TGTGCCAGCAGCCGAGTCAGGGACTTTAGCAATCAGCCCCAGCATTTT
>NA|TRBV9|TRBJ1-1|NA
CASTGGANTEAFF
TGTGCCAGCACTGGGGGGGCGAACACTGAAGCTTTCTTT
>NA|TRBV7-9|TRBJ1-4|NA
CASSSRGAREKLFF
TGTGCCAGCAGCTCACGGGGGGCGCGCGAAAAACTGTTTTTT
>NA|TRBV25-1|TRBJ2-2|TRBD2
CASSPPGLAGVTGELFF
TGTGCCAGCAGTCCCCCCGGACTAGCGGGAGTAACCGGGGAGCTGTTTTTT
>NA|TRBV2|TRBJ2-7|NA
CASRDRAYEQYF
TGTGCCAGCAGAGACAGAGCCTACGAGCAGTACTTC
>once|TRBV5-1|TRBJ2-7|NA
CASKADGTYEQYF
TGCGCCAGCAAAGCAGACGGGACCTACGAGCAGTACTTC
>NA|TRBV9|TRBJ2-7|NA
CASSVAGSGHSYEQYF
TGTGCCAGCAGCGTAGCTGGGTCAGGTCATAGCTACGAGCAGTACTTC
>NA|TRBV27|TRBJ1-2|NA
CASSPIQGTLYGYTF
TGTGCCAGCAGCCCCATTCAGGGGACCCTCTATGGCTACACCTTC